One and the same sample provided the 24 T cell receptor beta chains below, sequenced in a study of blood T cell repertoires in COVID-19. The data were produced by immunoSEQ multiplex PCR, yet TCRdb's version contains in-frame clones alone and is incomplete. The sample holds about 250,000 clones, 80% to 90% seen once. The sequenced sample consisted of peripheral blood. The receptors come from a woman in her 30s with active or convalescent COVID-19.

The rearrangement joins TRBV6-6 to TRBJ1-4, with 9 positions matching TRBD1. Germline V gene lookup returns CDR1 MNHNY and CDR2 SVGAGI (reference sequence). The V segment lost 6 bases and the J segment 8 bases; nucleotides outside the gene matches: 7. This CDR3 comprises 14 residues. The CDR3 DNA sequence: TGTGCCAGCAGGCAACAGGGGGCCGGAGAAAAACTGTTTTTT. It specifies CASRQQGAGEKLFF.

The chain employs TRBV7-9 and TRBJ1-2, with 7 bases that match TRBD1. V shed 8 bases, J shed 8 bases, and the junction held 8 bases outside the gene matches. CDR1 SEHNR and CDR2 FQNEAQ come from the germline V gene (reference sequence). The CDR3 loop spans 12 amino acids. Here the CDR3 DNA reads TGTGCCAGCTTCGTAGGGGGCGAGGGCTACACCTTC. This translates into CASFVGGEGYTF.

J is TRBJ2-2 and V is TRBV4-2, with 10 bases that match TRBD1. This CDR3 region has 18 residues. CDR1 is LGHNA and CDR2 is YNFKEQ in the germline V gene. V shed 2 bases and J 8 bases; nucleotides not matched to a gene: 14. As DNA, the CDR3 is TGTGCCAGCAGCCAACAATACCGGGACAGGGGACGAGGAGGGGAGCTGTTTTTT. Its protein is CASSQQYRDRGRGGELFF.

In DNA form, the CDR3 reads TGTGCCAGCAGTTCTGATCTATACAATGAGCAGTTCTTC. It encodes CASSSDLYNEQFF. The chain recombines TRBV27 with TRBJ2-1; D is undetermined. V was trimmed by 4 bases and J by 4 bases, leaving 8 bases between them. Germline values: CDR1 MNHEY, CDR2 SMNVEV (reference sequence). This CDR3 contains 13 residues.

The V call is TRBV12-3 or TRBV12-4, the J call TRBJ2-5; D not resolved. V lost 3 bases, J lost 5 bases, and 4 bases lay in between. CDR3 size: 11 residues. CDR3: CASSLSETQYF. As DNA, the CDR3 is TGTGCCAGCAGTTTGTCGGAGACCCAGTACTTC.

The chain employs TRBV5-1 and TRBJ2-7; 8 positions agree with TRBD1. J lost 2 bases, V lost 0 bases, and 7 bases had no gene match. The CDR3 sequence is 16 residues long. Germline V gives CDR1 SGHRS, CDR2 YFSETQ. In nucleotides, the CDR3 is TGCGCCAGCAGCTTGGCCCAGGGGGCACGACCCTACGAGCAGTACTTC. Protein sequence: CASSLAQGARPYEQYF. Full variable domain (missing parts from reference TRBV5-1 and TRBJ2-7): KAGVTQTPRYLIKTRGQQVTLSCSPISGHRSVSWYQQTPGQGLQFLFEYFSETQRNKGNFPGRFSGRQFSNSRSEMNVSTLELGDSALYLCASSLAQGARPYEQYFGPGTRLTVT.

This clone showed up just a few times. The gene calls are TRBV7-8 and TRBJ1-5; no clear D gene. Germline loops: CDR1 SGHVS, CDR2 FQNEAQ. The V end was cut by 2 bases, the J end by 4 bases, with 24 bases between. The CDR3 runs 19 residues. CDR3 in amino acids: CASSLYGPGVVGSNQPQHF. Here the CDR3 DNA reads TGTGCCAGCAGCTTATACGGCCCGGGAGTTGTAGGGAGTAATCAGCCCCAGCATTTT.

V gene TRBV7-9 combines with J gene TRBJ2-1; D not resolved. The germline gives CDR1 SEHNR, CDR2 FQNEAQ (reference sequence). The V gene lost 9 bases and the J gene lost 6 bases, with 9 bases spanning the gap. The CDR3 has 11 residues. The DNA of the CDR3 is TGTGCCAGAACCCTCGGCAATGAGCAGTTCTTC. It encodes CARTLGNEQFF.

J is TRBJ1-3 and V is TRBV11-2; no definite D call. In germline, CDR1 is SGHAT, CDR2 FQNNGV. The CDR3 is 14 amino acids. V was pared by 1 base and J by 0 bases, with 4 bases between. CDR3 in DNA: TGTGCCAGCAGCTTAGCCTTCTCTGGAAACACCATATATTTT. Translating it yields CASSLAFSGNTIYF.

The V and J genes are TRBV20-1 and TRBJ1-2, with no clear D. This CDR3 contains 13 residues. The V end was cut by 3 bases, the J end by 6 bases, with 14 bases between. Per germline, CDR1 DFQATT and CDR2 SNEGSKA (reference sequence). The CDR3 is CSASRTLRDGYTF. Here the CDR3 DNA reads TGCAGTGCTAGTAGGACCCTGCGGGATGGCTACACCTTC.

This chain links TRBV5-1 with TRBJ2-1; 7 positions agree with TRBD1. Germline assignment: CDR1 SGHRS and CDR2 YFSETQ. V lost 3 bases, J lost 5 bases, and 5 bases stayed unmatched. The CDR3 consists of 14 residues. Here the CDR3 reads CASSSRTGNNEQFF. CDR3 bases: TGCGCCAGCAGCTCAAGGACAGGAAACAATGAGCAGTTCTTC.

The count of this clone is one. The V gene is TRBV7-9, the J gene TRBJ1-5; tentative D call: TRBD1 (5 bases). Looked up from germline, CDR1 is SEHNR and CDR2 is FQNEAQ (reference sequence). Between the trimmed V and J ends, which lost 4 bases and 5 bases, there was a span of 12 bases. This CDR3 comprises 14 residues. CDR3 bases: TGTGCCAGCAGCTCGGGGGGTACATATCAGCCCCAGCATTTT. Translated: CASSSGGTYQPQHF.

The chain is built from TRBV7-8 and TRBJ1-1; a possible D gene is TRBD1 (5 bases). This CDR3 is built from 11 residues. V was cut by 8 bases and J by 5 bases, with 9 bases left in between. Germline V lookup: CDR1 SGHVS, CDR2 FQNEAQ. The CDR3 sequence: CASWGGTEAFF. For the CDR3, the DNA is TGTGCCAGCTGGGGGGGTACTGAAGCTTTCTTT.

The V gene is TRBV30, the J gene TRBJ1-3; possibly TRBD1 for D (5 bases). Germline V gene data show CDR1 as GTSNPN and CDR2 as SVGIG (reference sequence). This CDR3 has 15 residues. Trimming cost V 2 bases and J 4 bases, with 15 bases left between them. The CDR3 DNA follows: TGTGCCTGGAGTTGGGGCCCCAAGGACGGAAACACCATATATTTT. Its protein product is CAWSWGPKDGNTIYF.

V usage is TRBV5-6 and J usage is TRBJ1-3; no firm D call. V was clipped by 1 base and J by 0 bases, with 11 bases between them. Per the germline V gene, CDR1 is SGHDT and CDR2 is YYEEEE. The CDR3 has 16 amino acids. The CDR3 sequence: CASSLNGGPSGNTIYF. The CDR3 bases are TGTGCCAGCAGCTTGAACGGCGGTCCCTCTGGAAACACCATATATTTT.

The CDR3 loop reads CSVSLAGYETQYF. The CDR3 DNA follows: TGCAGTGTTAGTTTAGCGGGGTACGAGACCCAGTACTTC. This chain links TRBV20-1 with TRBJ2-5; TRBD2 matches 8 bases. After removal of 7 bases from V and 5 bases from J, the junction contained 9 bases not matched to a gene. The CDR3 extends over 13 amino acids. Germline lookup yields CDR1 DFQATT and CDR2 SNEGSKA (reference sequence).

The chain links TRBV19 to TRBJ2-7; TRBD2 matches 7 bases. The CDR3 is 17 residues long. Germline CDR1 reads LNHDA; CDR2 reads SQIVND (reference sequence). V gave up 5 bases and J gave up 5 bases; unmatched junction bases: 18. The CDR3, as DNA: TGTGCCAGTAGTTCGTCAGCTAGCGGATGGGCTACCGACGAGCAGTACTTC. Translated, it gives CASSSSASGWATDEQYF. The complete variable domain, with remaining parts taken from reference TRBV19 and TRBJ2-7, reads DGGITQSPKYLFRKEGQNVTLSCEQNLNHDAMYWYRQDPGQGLRLIYYSQIVNDFQKGDIAEGYSVSREKKESFPLTVTSAQKNPTAFYLCASSSSASGWATDEQYFGPGTRLTVT.

This clone was seen just once. This sample includes further DNA sequences coding for the same CDR3. CDR3 sequence (DNA): TGTGCCAGCAGCCCGGGACAGGGCAATCAGCCCCAGCATTTT. The encoded protein is CASSPGQGNQPQHF. This chain connects TRBV7-9 to TRBJ1-5; 8 bases fit TRBD1. Looked up from germline, CDR1 is SEHNR and CDR2 is FQNEAQ (reference sequence). V lost 5 bases and J lost 2; bases outside the gene matches: 2. The CDR3 has 14 amino acids.

This rearrangement joins TRBV19 to TRBJ1-5, with a weak D call TRBD1 (6 bases). Germline lookup yields CDR1 LNHDA and CDR2 SQIVND (reference sequence). Trimming took 7 bases from V and 0 from J, leaving 13 bases between them. The CDR3 consists of 15 residues. CDR3 DNA sequence: TGTGCCAGTAACTACAGGGATCATAGCAATCAGCCCCAGCATTTT. It encodes CASNYRDHSNQPQHF.

V is TRBV24-1 and J is TRBJ1-4; the match to TRBD1 covers 11 bases. CDR3 length: 16 amino acids. CDR1 and CDR2 from the germline V gene are KGHDR and SFDVKD. V shed 4 bases and J 8 bases; nucleotides not matched to a gene: 8. In DNA form, the CDR3 reads TGTGCCACCAGTGACCCCGGGACAGGGGGAGCGGAAAAACTGTTTTTT. Amino acid sequence: CATSDPGTGGAEKLFF.

The rearrangement uses TRBV3-1 (or the pseudogene TRBV3-2) and TRBJ2-6; D possibly corresponds to TRBD2 (6 bases). The CDR3 totals 17 residues. Trimming shortened V by 4 bases and J by 5 bases, and 18 bases separated the two germline ends. From germline, CDR1 is LGHDT and CDR2 YNNKEL (reference sequence). The CDR3 DNA reads TGTGCCAGCAGCCGTCTAAATTCAAGGGACTGGGCCAACGTCCTGACTTTC. Its protein product is CASSRLNSRDWANVLTF.

This chain uses TRBV10-3 with TRBJ1-3, with 7 bases that match TRBD1. Trimming took 8 bases from V and 12 from J; bases not matched to a gene: 13. The CDR3 consists of 13 residues. Germline assignment: CDR1 ENHRY and CDR2 SYGVKD. In nucleotides, the CDR3 is TGTGCCATCCGAGGGACAGCCGAAGAGCTCATATATTTT. It is translated as CAIRGTAEELIYF.

In this sample, this clone turned up once. CDR3 in DNA: TGTGCCACCAGTGATTTGAGTACAGGGGCAGATACGCAGTATTTT. Its translation is CATSDLSTGADTQYF. This rearrangement joins TRBV24-1 to TRBJ2-3; 7 nucleotides align to TRBD1. From germline, CDR1 is KGHDR and CDR2 SFDVKD. This CDR3 contains 15 residues. V was clipped by 0 bases and J by 4 bases; unmatched bases: 3.

The chain couples TRBV2 to TRBJ1-1, with D possibly TRBD1 on 6 matching bases. The CDR3 is 15 residues long. Germline CDR1 is SNHLY and CDR2 is FYNNEI. With 7 bases removed from V and 0 bases from J, the gap between germline ends came to 15 bases. The CDR3 bases are TGTGCCAGCAAATTTCAGGGGCGCGTGAACACTGAAGCTTTCTTT. Translation gives CASKFQGRVNTEAFF.